The sequence of this T cell receptor (beta chain) was determined in a study of T cell clusters in autoimmune cytopenias. Study results and caveats: Primary autoimmune cytopenia patients seemingly lacked the physiological T cell clusters found in healthy donors.

Each sample's input was roughly 270 ng genomic DNA, 30,000 to 45,000 genome equivalents. One tube held mixed TRB-A and TRB-B primer pools for touch-down PCR. TCRdb re-called the multiplex PCR reads; every CDR3 protein appears as one record, without DNA. The table for this sample gives about 8,400 distinct CDR3 sequences. A word on this clonotype: Antigen specificity is unknown.

The sequencing sample was made of peripheral blood. This clonotype originated in a human donor with an autoimmune cytopenia or autoimmune hepatitis (not recorded which).

CDR3 sequence: CASSAVWTGVGRGNTIYF. This chain connects TRBV7-9 to TRBJ1-3; there is no DNA to check the TCRdb D call of TRBD1. The CDR3 has 18 amino acids. Germline V gene data show CDR1 as SEHNR and CDR2 as FQNEAQ (reference sequence). The full variable domain, in which reference TRBV7-9 and TRBJ1-3 provide the parts outside the CDR3, is DTGVSQNPRHKITKRGQNVTFRCDPISEHNRLYWYRQTLGQGPEFLTYFQNEAQLEKSRLLSDRFSAERPKGSFSTLEIQRTEQGDSAMYLCASSAVWTGVGRGNTIYFGEGSWLTVV.